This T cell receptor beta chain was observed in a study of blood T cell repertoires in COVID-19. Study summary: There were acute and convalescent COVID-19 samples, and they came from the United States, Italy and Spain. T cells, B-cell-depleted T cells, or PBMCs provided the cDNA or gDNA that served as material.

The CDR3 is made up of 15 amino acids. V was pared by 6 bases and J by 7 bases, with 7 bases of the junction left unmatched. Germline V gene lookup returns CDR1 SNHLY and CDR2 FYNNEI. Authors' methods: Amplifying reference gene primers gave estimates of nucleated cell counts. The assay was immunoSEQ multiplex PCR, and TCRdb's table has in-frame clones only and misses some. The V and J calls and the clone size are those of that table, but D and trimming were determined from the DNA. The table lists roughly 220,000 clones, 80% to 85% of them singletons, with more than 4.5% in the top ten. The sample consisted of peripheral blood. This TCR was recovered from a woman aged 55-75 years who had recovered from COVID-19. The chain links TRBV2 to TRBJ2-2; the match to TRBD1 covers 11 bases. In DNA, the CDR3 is TGTGCCAGCAGCGTTGAGGGACAGGGGGTCGGGGAGCTGTTTTTT. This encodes CASSVEGQGVGELFF.